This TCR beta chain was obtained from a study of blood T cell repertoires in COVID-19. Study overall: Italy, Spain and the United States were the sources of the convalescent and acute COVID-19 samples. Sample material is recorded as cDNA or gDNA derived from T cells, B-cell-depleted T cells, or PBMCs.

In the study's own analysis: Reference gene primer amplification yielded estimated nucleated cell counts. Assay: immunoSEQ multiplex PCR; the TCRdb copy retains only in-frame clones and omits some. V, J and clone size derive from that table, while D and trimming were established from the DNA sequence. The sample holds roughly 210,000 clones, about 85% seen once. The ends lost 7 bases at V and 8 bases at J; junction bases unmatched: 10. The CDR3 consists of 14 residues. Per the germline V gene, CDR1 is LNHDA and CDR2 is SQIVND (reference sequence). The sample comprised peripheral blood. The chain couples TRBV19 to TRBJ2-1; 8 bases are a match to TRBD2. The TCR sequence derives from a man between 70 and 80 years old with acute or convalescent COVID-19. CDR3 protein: CASTGGSLGDEQFF. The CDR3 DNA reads TGTGCCAGTACGGGGGGGAGCTTAGGCGATGAGCAGTTCTTC.